A selection of T cell receptor beta chains follows, all from one sample in a study of shared clonotypes between healthy human individuals. Data came from immunoSEQ multiplex PCR; TCRdb stores just in-frame clones and leaves some out. In the table there are about 2.5 million clones, 85% to 95% of which are singletons. Specimen: naive CD4+ T cells from PBMCs. Every receptor here comes from a man between 18 and 29 years old in good health. Some clones in this sample may be carry-over from other donors' samples. The CDR3 runs from the conserved cysteine through the conserved F or W. D genes are given only for firm matches. Clone size is stated in some rows and not others, as once, few, many or a class when expanded.

abundance	v_gene	j_gene	d_gene	CDR3aa	CDR3nt
NA	TRBV10-3	TRBJ1-1	NA	CAIRAGQNTEAFF	TGTGCCATCAGGGCGGGACAGAACACTGAAGCTTTCTTT
NA	TRBV10-2	TRBJ2-1	TRBD1	CASSETGGNEQFF	TGCGCCAGCAGTGAGACAGGGGGCAATGAGCAGTTCTTC
NA	TRBV5-1	TRBJ2-7	TRBD1	CASSLGDRYEQYF	TGCGCCAGCAGCTTGGGGGACAGGTACGAGCAGTACTTC
NA	TRBV18	TRBJ2-7	NA	CASSPFTEAYEQYF	TGTGCCAGCTCACCTTTTACAGAAGCCTACGAGCAGTACTTC
NA	TRBV28	TRBJ1-2	NA	CASSAQVNYGYTF	TGTGCCAGCAGTGCACAGGTAAACTATGGCTACACCTTC
NA	TRBV28	TRBJ2-2	NA	CVTATGGANTGELFF	TGTGTCACGGCTACCGGCGGCGCGAACACCGGGGAGCTGTTTTTT
NA	TRBV5-1	TRBJ2-7	NA	CASARNFNFDSYEQYF	TGCGCCAGTGCTAGAAACTTCAACTTCGACTCCTACGAGCAGTACTTC
NA	TRBV5-1	TRBJ2-1	TRBD1	CASSSAGTGGNEQFF	TGCGCCAGCAGCTCCGCCGGGACAGGGGGCAATGAGCAGTTCTTC
NA	TRBV9	TRBJ2-3	TRBD2	CASSVSGGTDTQYF	TGTGCCAGCAGCGTCTCGGGGGGGACAGATACGCAGTATTTT
NA	TRBV27	TRBJ2-6	NA	CASSFGRDLIGANVLTF	TGTGCCAGCAGTTTCGGACGGGACCTGATTGGGGCCAACGTCCTGACTTTC
NA	TRBV4-1	TRBJ2-7	NA	CASSQSPLSEQYF	TGCGCCAGCAGCCAATCCCCATTGAGCGAGCAGTACTTC
NA	TRBV7-2	TRBJ2-3	TRBD2	CASSLQLAVSTDTQYF	TGTGCCAGCAGCTTGCAACTAGCGGTGAGCACAGATACGCAGTATTTT
NA	TRBV7-9	TRBJ1-1	NA	CASSPSWSNTEAFF	TGTGCCAGCAGCCCCAGTTGGTCAAACACTGAAGCTTTCTTT
NA	TRBV11-2	TRBJ1-2	NA	CASSLSRPSLYGYTF	TGTGCCAGCAGCTTATCTCGACCATCTTTATATGGCTACACCTTC
NA	TRBV4-1	TRBJ1-6	NA	CASSQEGRGGGSPLHF	TGCGCCAGCAGCCAAGAGGGACGGGGGGGAGGTTCACCCCTCCACTTT
once	TRBV2	TRBJ2-2	NA	CASSVRESTGELFF	TGTGCCAGCAGTGTTAGGGAATCCACCGGGGAGCTGTTTTTT
NA	TRBV5-1	TRBJ1-4	NA	CASSWGDNPGEKLFF	TGCGCCAGCAGCTGGGGGGACAATCCGGGAGAAAAACTGTTTTTT
once	TRBV9	TRBJ2-6	TRBD2	CASSPRTSESSGANVLTF	TGTGCCAGCAGCCCAAGGACTAGCGAGAGCTCTGGGGCCAACGTCCTGACTTTC
NA	TRBV12-5	TRBJ2-3	NA	CASGLQGGDTQYF	TGTGCTAGTGGTTTGCAGGGAGGAGATACGCAGTATTTT
NA	TRBV6-1	TRBJ1-3	NA	CASSELQMRNTIYF	TGTGCCAGCAGTGAACTACAGATGAGAAACACCATATATTTT
NA	TRBV2	TRBJ2-1	TRBD2	CASSEPTSGREFF	TGTGCCAGCAGTGAACCGACTAGCGGGAGGGAGTTCTTC
NA	TRBV6-6	TRBJ1-1	NA	CASSSFRGNTEAFF	TGTGCCAGCAGCAGCTTCAGAGGGAACACTGAAGCTTTCTTT
NA	TRBV28	TRBJ2-4	NA	CASSLISPKNIQYF	TGTGCCAGCAGTTTAATTTCCCCCAAAAACATTCAGTACTTC
NA	TRBV7-9	TRBJ1-1	NA	CASSLGQNTEAFF	TGTGCCAGCAGCTTGGGGCAGAACACTGAAGCTTTCTTT
NA	TRBV6-5	TRBJ2-7	NA	CASSYGLGVYEQYF	TGTGCCAGCAGTTACGGATTGGGGGTCTACGAGCAGTACTTC
NA	TRBV19	TRBJ2-5	TRBD1	CASSIVLGTDQETQYF	TGTGCCAGTAGTATAGTACTGGGGACAGACCAAGAGACCCAGTACTTC
NA	TRBV2	TRBJ1-2	NA	CASNEGGYGYTF	TGTGCCAGCAACGAGGGAGGCTATGGCTACACCTTC
NA	TRBV7-2	TRBJ1-1	NA	CASSLARGANTEAFF	TGTGCCAGCAGCTTAGCAAGGGGCGCGAACACTGAAGCTTTCTTT
NA	TRBV19	TRBJ2-1	TRBD1	CASSAIPGQGYNEQFF	TGTGCCAGTAGTGCTATACCGGGACAGGGTTACAATGAGCAGTTCTTC
NA	TRBV9	TRBJ2-2	TRBD2	CASSVGLAGNTGELFF	TGTGCCAGCAGCGTAGGGCTAGCGGGGAACACCGGGGAGCTGTTTTTT
NA	TRBV5-1	TRBJ2-5	NA	CASSLARTQETQYF	TGCGCCAGCAGCTTGGCGAGGACTCAAGAGACCCAGTACTTC
NA	TRBV7-3	TRBJ2-7	TRBD2	CASSPGAGSAYEQYF	TGTGCCAGCAGCCCCGGAGCGGGATCCGCCTACGAGCAGTACTTC
NA	TRBV5-1	TRBJ2-2	NA	CASSLDGDTGELFF	TGCGCCAGCAGCTTGGATGGGGACACCGGGGAGCTGTTTTTT
NA	TRBV28	TRBJ2-7	TRBD1	CASITGTVDAYEQYF	TGTGCCAGCATCACCGGGACAGTGGATGCCTACGAGCAGTACTTC
NA	TRBV25-1	TRBJ1-3	NA	CASSPTVWWGNTIYF	TGTGCCAGCAGTCCCACCGTGTGGTGGGGAAACACCATATATTTT
few	TRBV10-1	TRBJ2-2	NA	CASSRAGDTGELFF	TGCGCCAGCAGCCGGGCCGGGGACACCGGGGAGCTGTTTTTT
once	TRBV28	TRBJ1-5	NA	CASSLSGEDQPQHF	TGTGCCAGCAGTTTATCAGGGGAGGATCAGCCCCAGCATTTT
NA	TRBV2	TRBJ2-5	NA	CASARGGLETQYF	TGTGCCAGCGCCAGGGGGGGCTTGGAGACCCAGTACTTC
NA	TRBV28	TRBJ1-2	NA	CASSQPPYGYTF	TGTGCCAGCAGCCAACCACCATATGGCTACACCTTC
few	TRBV20-1	TRBJ1-1	NA	CSVPTDTEAFF	TGCAGTGTCCCAACGGACACTGAAGCTTTCTTT
NA	TRBV6-1	TRBJ2-1	TRBD1	CASSFTGTGYNEQFF	TGTGCCAGCAGTTTTACCGGGACAGGTTACAATGAGCAGTTCTTC
NA	TRBV11-2	TRBJ2-7	NA	CASSLDSTHVRRNEQYF	TGTGCCAGCAGCTTAGATTCTACCCATGTCAGGAGGAACGAGCAGTACTTC
NA	TRBV5-1	TRBJ2-7	NA	CASSHGRSYEQYF	TGCGCCAGCAGCCACGGACGAAGCTACGAGCAGTACTTC
once	TRBV28	TRBJ1-1	NA	CASRLGGGLNTEAFF	TGTGCCAGCAGGCTAGGAGGGGGATTGAACACTGAAGCTTTCTTT
NA	TRBV6-1	TRBJ2-7	NA	CASSEALRDIEFYEQYF	TGTGCCAGCAGTGAAGCTTTAAGGGACATTGAGTTTTACGAGCAGTACTTC
NA	TRBV13	TRBJ2-2	TRBD1	CASSSGQRNTGELFF	TGTGCCAGCAGCTCGGGACAGAGGAACACCGGGGAGCTGTTTTTT
NA	TRBV21-1	TRBJ2-5	NA	CASSKDSDRREETQYF	TGTGCCAGCAGCAAAGATTCGGACAGGAGGGAGGAGACCCAGTACTTC
NA	TRBV28	TRBJ1-1	NA	CASSGENPTEAFF	TGTGCCAGCAGTGGCGAAAACCCCACTGAAGCTTTCTTT
NA	TRBV9	TRBJ2-6	NA	CASSVAGTPGYLGANVLTF	TGTGCCAGCAGCGTAGCGGGGACCCCAGGGTATCTGGGGGCCAACGTCCTGACTTTC
NA	TRBV4-2	TRBJ2-3	NA	CASSQGFASTDTQYF	TGTGCCAGCAGCCAAGGGTTTGCCAGCACAGATACGCAGTATTTT